This note documents a single TCR beta chain sequence. Antigen: not known. TCRbeta library preparation incorporated unique molecular identifiers. TCRdb passed the PCR reads through MiXCR, listing each CDR3 protein once. Of some 48,000 distinct CDR3 sequences listed, under 6.5% are singletons. The data originate from a study of T-cell reconstitution after alpha-beta-depleted transplantation in children. With 6 bases removed from V and 6 bases from J, the gap between germline ends came to 12 bases. Germline assignment: CDR1 MDHEN and CDR2 SYDVKM. There are 12 residues in the CDR3. The study, taken as a whole, reports: Expanded graft clones, several hundred of them, were reportedly the source of alpha-beta T cells about two months after transplant. Elevated TCRbeta diversity at day 60 was traced, in some patients, to surviving recipient T cells and thymic progenitors.

The V call is TRBV28, the J call TRBJ2-7; the D gene is possibly TRBD2 (5 bases). This clonotype originated in a female patient aged 2-15 years who had a stem cell transplant for aplastic anemia, so the T cells may come from the graft donor. The sample consisted of PBMCs, mostly from graft donor cells, taken 60 days after TCRalphabeta/CD19-depleted stem cell transplant. CDR3 amino acids: CASRLEGTEQYF. Written as DNA, the CDR3 is TGTGCCAGCAGATTAGAGGGAACCGAGCAGTACTTC.